This T cell receptor (beta chain) was identified in a study of T-cell memory formation after mild COVID-19. There are 19 residues in the CDR3. The junction had 16 bases not matched to a gene; V was cut back by 5 bases and J by 0 bases. Germline CDR1 SGHTA, CDR2 FQGTGA. On this clonotype itself: The antigen remains unidentified.

Via MiXCR, TCRdb re-called the 5' RACE reads, giving one row per CDR3 protein. The sample lists under 550,000 distinct CDR3 sequences; roughly 18% were seen once. Study-level points and caveats: There was a balanced CD4/CD8 profile in clones contracting day 15 to 85, and later expanders leaned CD4+. Mostly located in CM and EM were contracting CD4+ clones, with contracting CD8+ clones located in EMRA.

This clonotype was obtained from an adult woman who had mild COVID-19 (a few samples of this study predate the infection). Cell type and time point are not known. Sequencing was carried out using PBMCs or a T cell subset sorted from them (not recorded which). The rearrangement joins TRBV7-3 to TRBJ2-1, with 7 bases identical to TRBD2. CDR3 DNA: TGTGCCAGCAGCCCCCTTCCTAGCGGAAGAACGAGCTCCTACAATGAGCAGTTCTTC. This codes for CASSPLPSGRTSSYNEQFF.